Below, 10 T cell receptor beta chains from the same sample are listed, as sequenced in a study of PD-L1 blockade in urothelial cancer. Clones were sequenced by immunoSEQ multiplex PCR, and TCRdb holds only the in-frame ones, with some missing. The sample consists of approximately 110,000 clones, about 85% of them appearing once. This specimen was PBMCs, taken around atezolizumab (anti-PD-L1) treatment. The receptors stem from a man aged 50-59 years with urothelial cancer.

This chain joins TRBV11-2 and TRBJ2-5, with 15 nucleotides matching TRBD2. In germline, CDR1 is SGHAT, CDR2 FQNNGV. V lost 5 bases and J lost 6; bases outside the gene matches: 7. The CDR3 is made up of 16 amino acids. The CDR3 DNA reads as TGTGCCAGCAGCGCGGGGACTAGCGGGAGGATAAAGACCCAGTACTTC. Translated, it gives CASSAGTSGRIKTQYF.

The chain combines TRBV19 with TRBJ2-7, with D possibly matching TRBD2 (5 bases). CDR3 length equals 12 residues. The germline CDR1 and CDR2 sequences are LNHDA and SQIVND (reference sequence). V was shortened by 6 bases and J by 3 bases, with 9 bases between the two germline ends. CDR3 DNA sequence: TGTGCCAGTAGCGAGGGCTACTACGAGCAGTACTTC. Translating it yields CASSEGYYEQYF.

The V call is TRBV28, the J call TRBJ1-2; 8 bases fit TRBD1. CDR3 length: 13 amino acids. Germline values: CDR1 MDHEN, CDR2 SYDVKM. The V and J ends lost 10 bases and 3 bases, in that order; junction bases with no gene match: 7. CDR3 coding DNA: TGTGCCATACGGACAGGGAGATACTATGGCTACACCTTC. Its translation: CAIRTGRYYGYTF.

This chain uses TRBV28 with TRBJ2-7, with a possible D match to TRBD1 (5 bases). The CDR3 has 16 amino acids. The germline CDR1 and CDR2 sequences are MDHEN and SYDVKM. With 1 base removed from V and 2 bases from J, the gap between germline ends came to 15 bases. The CDR3 here is CASSLFGMGPTYEQYF. In DNA, the CDR3 is TGTGCCAGCAGTTTATTCGGAATGGGGCCGACCTACGAGCAGTACTTC.

This chain connects TRBV9 to TRBJ1-1; D not certain. Germline CDR1 reads SGDLS; CDR2 reads YYNGEE. The CDR3 has 12 residues. With 4 bases removed from V and 6 bases from J, the gap between germline ends came to 10 bases. CDR3 sequence (DNA): TGTGCCAGCAGCCCGGCGAGGGCTGAAGCTTTCTTT. This sequence encodes CASSPARAEAFF. Using reference TRBV9 and TRBJ1-1 for the parts outside the CDR3, the full variable domain is DSGVTQTPKHLITATGQRVTLRCSPRSGDLSVYWYQQSLDQGLQFLIQYYNGEERAKGNILERFSAQQFPDLHSELNLSSLELGDSALYFCASSPARAEAFFGQGTRLTVV.

The chain is built from TRBV28 and TRBJ1-5, with D possibly being TRBD1 (5 bases). Trimming pared 5 bases from V and 2 bases from J, leaving 28 bases between. The germline V gene encodes CDR1 MDHEN and CDR2 SYDVKM. The CDR3 spans 20 residues. This CDR3 is CASSSTRRGRDGPGNQPQHF. The CDR3 coding sequence is TGTGCCAGCAGTAGTACCCGTAGGGGCAGGGATGGGCCCGGCAATCAGCCCCAGCATTTT.

The genes are TRBV6-5 and TRBJ2-1, with 7 bases matching TRBD2. The CDR3 totals 13 residues. Losses at the gene ends were 6 bases for V and 3 bases for J; bases not matched to a gene: 2. Germline lookup yields CDR1 MNHEY and CDR2 SVGAGI. CDR3 residues: CASSRDYYNEQFF. CDR3 sequence (DNA): TGTGCCAGCAGCCGGGACTACTACAATGAGCAGTTCTTC.

V and J are TRBV4-2 and TRBJ2-1; TRBD2 aligns across 12 bases. Germline loops: CDR1 LGHNA, CDR2 YNFKEQ. The CDR3 contains 15 residues. With 1 base clipped from V and 8 bases from J, the junction kept 3 bases outside the gene matches. CDR3 nucleotide sequence: TGTGCCAGCAGCCAAGGGACTAGCGGGGCCGATGAGCAGTTCTTC. Its translation is CASSQGTSGADEQFF.

This rearrangement joins TRBV19 to TRBJ1-5; D might be TRBD1 (6 bases). Trimming shortened V by 6 bases and J by 11 bases, and 26 bases separated the two germline ends. This CDR3 contains 16 residues. The germline V gene encodes CDR1 LNHDA and CDR2 SQIVND (reference sequence). The CDR3 here is CASRDITWDKGQAQHF. The CDR3 DNA follows: TGTGCCAGTAGGGACATAACCTGGGACAAGGGACAAGCCCAGCATTTT.

The rearrangement joins TRBV6-6 to TRBJ1-5, with D possibly being TRBD1 (6 bases). The germline V gene encodes CDR1 MNHNY and CDR2 SVGAGI (reference sequence). V was clipped by 6 bases and J by 7 bases, with 16 bases between them. CDR3 length: 14 amino acids. CDR3 in amino acids: CASSPRQERQPQHF. In nucleotides, the CDR3 is TGTGCCAGCAGCCCCAGACAGGAGCGACAGCCCCAGCATTTT.